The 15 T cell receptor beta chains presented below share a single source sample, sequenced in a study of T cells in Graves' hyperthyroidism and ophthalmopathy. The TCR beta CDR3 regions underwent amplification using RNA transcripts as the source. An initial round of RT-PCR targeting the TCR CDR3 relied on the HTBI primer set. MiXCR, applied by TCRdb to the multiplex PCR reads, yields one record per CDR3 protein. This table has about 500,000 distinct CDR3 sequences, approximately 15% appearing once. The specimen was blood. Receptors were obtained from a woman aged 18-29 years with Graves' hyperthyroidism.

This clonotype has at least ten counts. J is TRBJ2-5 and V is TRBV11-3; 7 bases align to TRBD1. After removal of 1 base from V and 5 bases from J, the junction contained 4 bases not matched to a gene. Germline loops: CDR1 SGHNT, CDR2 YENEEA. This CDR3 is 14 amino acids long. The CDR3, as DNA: TGTGCCAGCAGCTTAGGTAGACAGGGCGAGACCCAGTACTTC. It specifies CASSLGRQGETQYF.

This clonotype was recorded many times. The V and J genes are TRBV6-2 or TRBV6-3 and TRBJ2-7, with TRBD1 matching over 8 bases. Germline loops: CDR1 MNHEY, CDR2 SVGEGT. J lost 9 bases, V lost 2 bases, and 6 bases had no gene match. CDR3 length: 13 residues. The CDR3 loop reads CASSYPGQGRQYF. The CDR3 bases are TGTGCCAGCAGTTACCCCGGACAGGGAAGGCAGTACTTC.

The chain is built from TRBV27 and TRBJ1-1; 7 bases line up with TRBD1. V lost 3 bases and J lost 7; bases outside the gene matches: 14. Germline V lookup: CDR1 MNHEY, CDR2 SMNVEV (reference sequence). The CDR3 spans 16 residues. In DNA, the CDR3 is TGTGCCAGCAGTTTTAGGTCGCAGGGGGGCCGAGGTGAAGCTTTCTTT. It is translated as CASSFRSQGGRGEAFF.

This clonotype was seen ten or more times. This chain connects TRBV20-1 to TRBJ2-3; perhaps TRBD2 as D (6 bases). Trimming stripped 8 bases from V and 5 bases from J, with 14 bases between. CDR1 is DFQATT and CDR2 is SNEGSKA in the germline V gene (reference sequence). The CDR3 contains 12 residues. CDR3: CSKTSRGDTQYF. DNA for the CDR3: TGCAGTAAAACTAGCCGGGGAGATACGCAGTATTTT.

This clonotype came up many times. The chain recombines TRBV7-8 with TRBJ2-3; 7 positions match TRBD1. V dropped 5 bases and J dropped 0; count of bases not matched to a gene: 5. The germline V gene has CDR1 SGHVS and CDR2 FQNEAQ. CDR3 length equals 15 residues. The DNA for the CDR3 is TGTGCCAGCAGCCCCGAGGGGGCTAGCACAGATACGCAGTATTTT. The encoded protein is CASSPEGASTDTQYF.

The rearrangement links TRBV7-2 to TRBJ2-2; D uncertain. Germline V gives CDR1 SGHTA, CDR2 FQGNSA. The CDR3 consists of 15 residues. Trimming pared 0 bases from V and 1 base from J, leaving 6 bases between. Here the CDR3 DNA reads TGTGCCAGCAGCTTAGCGCCACAGAACACCGGGGAGCTGTTTTTT. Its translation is CASSLAPQNTGELFF.

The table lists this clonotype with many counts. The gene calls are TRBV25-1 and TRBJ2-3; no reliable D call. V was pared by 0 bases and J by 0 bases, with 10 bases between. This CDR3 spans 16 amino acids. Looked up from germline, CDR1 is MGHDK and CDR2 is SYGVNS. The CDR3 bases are TGTGCCAGCAGTGAATACGCGGAAGGGAGCACAGATACGCAGTATTTT. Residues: CASSEYAEGSTDTQYF. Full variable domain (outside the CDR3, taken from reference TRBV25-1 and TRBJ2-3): EADIYQTPRYLVIGTGKKITLECSQTMGHDKMYWYQQDPGMELHLIHYSYGVNSTEKGDLSSESTVSRIRTEHFPLTLESARPSHTSQYLCASSEYAEGSTDTQYFGPGTRLTVL.

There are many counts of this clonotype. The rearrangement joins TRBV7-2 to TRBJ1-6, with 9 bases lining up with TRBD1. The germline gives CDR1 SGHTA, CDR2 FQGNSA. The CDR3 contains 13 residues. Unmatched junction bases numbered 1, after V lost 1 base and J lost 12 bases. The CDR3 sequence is CASSLGTGEPLHF. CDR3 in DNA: TGTGCCAGCAGCTTAGGGACAGGGGAACCCCTCCACTTT. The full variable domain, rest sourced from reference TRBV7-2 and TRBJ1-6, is GAGVSQSPSNKVTEKGKDVELRCDPISGHTALYWYRQSLGQGLEFLIYFQGNSAPDKSGLPSDRFSAERTGGSVSTLTIQRTQQEDSAVYLCASSLGTGEPLHFGNGTRLTVT.

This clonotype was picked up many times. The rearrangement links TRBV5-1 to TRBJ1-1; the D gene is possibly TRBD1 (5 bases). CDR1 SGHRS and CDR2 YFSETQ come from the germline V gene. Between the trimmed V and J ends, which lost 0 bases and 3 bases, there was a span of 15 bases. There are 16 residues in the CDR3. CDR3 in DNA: TGCGCCAGCAGCTTGGGGGACTTCCGCGGGGACACTGAAGCTTTCTTT. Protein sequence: CASSLGDFRGDTEAFF.

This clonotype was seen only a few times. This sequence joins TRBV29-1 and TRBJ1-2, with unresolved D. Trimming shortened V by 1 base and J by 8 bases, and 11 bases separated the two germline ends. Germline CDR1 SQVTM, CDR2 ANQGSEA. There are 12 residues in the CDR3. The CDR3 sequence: CSVEGRGGGYTF. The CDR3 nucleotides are TGCAGCGTTGAAGGGCGGGGTGGCGGCTACACCTTC.

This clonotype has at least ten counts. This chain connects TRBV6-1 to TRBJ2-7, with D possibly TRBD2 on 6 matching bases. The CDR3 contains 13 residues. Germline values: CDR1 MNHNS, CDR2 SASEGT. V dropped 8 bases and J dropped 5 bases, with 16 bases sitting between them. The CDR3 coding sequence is TGTGCCAGCGGGATGGAGGGACGGGACGAGCAGTACTTC. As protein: CASGMEGRDEQYF.

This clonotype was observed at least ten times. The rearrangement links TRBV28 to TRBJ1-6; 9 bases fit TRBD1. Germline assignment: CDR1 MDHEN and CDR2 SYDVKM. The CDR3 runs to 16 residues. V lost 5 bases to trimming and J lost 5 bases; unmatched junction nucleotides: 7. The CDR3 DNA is TGTGCCAGCAGTCCCCGACAGGGGGGAAATAATTCACCCCTCCACTTT. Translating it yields CASSPRQGGNNSPLHF.

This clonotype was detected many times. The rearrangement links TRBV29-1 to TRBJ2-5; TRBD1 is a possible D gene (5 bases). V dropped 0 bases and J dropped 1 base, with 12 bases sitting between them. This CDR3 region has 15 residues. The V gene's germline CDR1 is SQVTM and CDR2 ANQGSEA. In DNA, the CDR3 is TGCAGCGTTGAAGATCTAGGGGCCCTCCAAGAGACCCAGTACTTC. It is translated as CSVEDLGALQETQYF.

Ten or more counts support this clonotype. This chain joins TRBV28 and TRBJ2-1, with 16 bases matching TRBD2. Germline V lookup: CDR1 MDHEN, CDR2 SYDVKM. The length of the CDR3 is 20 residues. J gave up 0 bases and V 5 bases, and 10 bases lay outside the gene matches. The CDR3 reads CASSEHPGLAGGSSYNEQFF. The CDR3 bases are TGTGCCAGCAGTGAGCACCCGGGACTAGCGGGGGGGAGCTCCTACAATGAGCAGTTCTTC. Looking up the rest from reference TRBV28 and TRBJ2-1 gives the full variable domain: DVKVTQSSRYLVKRTGEKVFLECVQDMDHENMFWYRQDPGLGLRLIYFSYDVKMKEKGDIPEGYSVSREKKERFSLILESASTNQTSMYLCASSEHPGLAGGSSYNEQFFGPGTRLTVL.

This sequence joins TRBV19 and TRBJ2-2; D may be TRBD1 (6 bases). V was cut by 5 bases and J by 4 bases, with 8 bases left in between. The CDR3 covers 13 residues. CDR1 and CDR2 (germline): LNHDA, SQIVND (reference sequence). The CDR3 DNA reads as TGTGCCAGTAGTCAGGGGCGCACCGGGGAGCTGTTTTTT. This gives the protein CASSQGRTGELFF.